This is a list of T cell receptor beta chains from one sample in a study of PD-1 blockade in classical Hodgkin lymphoma. Using immunoSEQ multiplex PCR, the repertoire was profiled, and TCRdb retains in-frame clones only, with some absent. Altogether 95,000 to 100,000 clones are present, about 89% being singletons, with the ten largest covering around 6.6%. The sample here was peripheral blood mononuclear cells (PBMCs), taken before the second cycle of nivolumab. The receptors shown here come from a human donor with classical Hodgkin lymphoma. CDR3s include the opening cysteine and the closing phenylalanine or tryptophan. The D gene is left open where the match is weak. The size field is filled for only some rows; it gives once, few, many or a size class.

abundance	len	j_gene	d_gene	v_gene	CDR3aa	CDR3nt
-	14	TRBJ2-7	TRBD1	TRBV9	CASSPGTGKYEQYF	TGTGCCAGCAGCCCCGGGACAGGGAAATACGAGCAGTACTTC
-	17	TRBJ1-6	TRBD1	TRBV27	CASSPDIIRDRDSPLHF	TGTGCCAGCAGTCCAGACATCATAAGGGACAGGGATTCACCCCTCCACTTT
-	16	TRBJ2-2	-	TRBV11-2	CASSSWERRKAGELFF	TGTGCCAGCAGCTCTTGGGAGCGTCGGAAGGCCGGGGAGCTGTTTTTT
-	13	TRBJ1-5	-	TRBV7-9	CASSFTGNQPQHF	TGTGCCAGCAGCTTTACAGGGAATCAGCCCCAGCATTTT
-	14	TRBJ2-2	-	TRBV7-3	CASSPDSGPGELFF	TGTGCCAGCAGCCCCGACAGTGGTCCCGGGGAGCTGTTTTTT
-	13	TRBJ2-7	TRBD1	TRBV27	CASSFGQGYEQYF	TGTGCCAGCAGTTTCGGACAGGGCTACGAGCAGTACTTC
-	16	TRBJ2-1	TRBD2	TRBV5-1	CASSLGGLAGYNEQFF	TGCGCCAGCAGCTTGGGTGGACTAGCGGGCTACAATGAGCAGTTCTTC
-	15	TRBJ1-2	TRBD1	TRBV7-9	CASSVRDRVVYGYTF	TGTGCCAGCAGCGTCCGGGACAGGGTTGTCTATGGCTACACCTTC
-	17	TRBJ2-3	-	TRBV9	CASSRDGGASGTDTQYF	TGTGCCAGCAGCCGGGACGGCGGGGCCAGCGGCACAGATACGCAGTATTTT
-	14	TRBJ2-7	-	TRBV10-3	CASNAEIGTYEQYF	TGTGCCAGCAACGCGGAAATAGGGACCTACGAGCAGTACTTC
-	15	TRBJ2-1	-	TRBV6-4	CASSDSGDSYNEQFF	TGTGCCAGCAGTGACTCTGGAGATTCCTACAATGAGCAGTTCTTC
-	19	TRBJ1-2	-	TRBV5-3	CARSLERVWNRETGYGYTF	TGTGCCAGAAGCTTGGAACGCGTGTGGAATCGGGAAACCGGCTATGGCTACACCTTC
-	15	TRBJ2-5	-	TRBV2	CASEPAGANQETQYF	TGTGCCAGCGAGCCTGCGGGGGCGAACCAAGAGACCCAGTACTTC
-	13	TRBJ1-3	-	TRBV27	CASSFFKGGTIYF	TGTGCCAGCAGTTTCTTTAAGGGGGGTACCATATATTTT
-	22	TRBJ1-5	-	TRBV4-2	CASSQGPIISAPTKRSNQPQHF	TGTGCCAGCAGCCAGGGCCCAATCATTTCGGCTCCTACGAAGCGGAGCAATCAGCCCCAGCATTTT
-	15	TRBJ2-1	TRBD1	TRBV27	CASSFATGGRNEQFF	TGTGCCAGCAGTTTCGCGACAGGGGGCCGTAATGAGCAGTTCTTC
once	13	TRBJ1-1	-	TRBV5-1	CASSLGATSEAFF	TGCGCCAGCAGCTTGGGAGCGACCAGTGAAGCTTTCTTT
-	17	TRBJ1-2	TRBD1	TRBV4-2	CASSQVVGWQGASGYTF	TGTGCCAGCAGCCAAGTAGTTGGGTGGCAGGGGGCTAGTGGCTACACCTTC
-	13	TRBJ1-1	-	TRBV13	CASSSLVDTEAFF	TGTGCCAGCAGCTCTTTAGTGGATACTGAAGCTTTCTTT